This TCR beta chain was documented in a study of siplizumab effects on memory and regulatory T cells. Germline V gene data show CDR1 as LNHDA and CDR2 as SQIVND (reference sequence). Trimming left V 3 bases short and J 4 bases short, with 11 bases between. This CDR3 has 14 residues. The protocol was immunoSEQ multiplex PCR, while the TCRdb copy is restricted to in-frame clones and leaves out a portion. Of about 72,000 clones in the sample, roughly nine tenths were seen once. The chain links TRBV19 to TRBJ2-3; D ambiguous. This TCR derives from a human donor in good health. Sequencing input: CD8+ T cells sorted from blood. The CDR3 region has the DNA TGTGCCAGTAGTATTTTACTTTACGCAGATACGCAGTATTTT. The encoded protein is CASSILLYADTQYF.